This T cell receptor beta chain derives from a study of cytomegalovirus exposure and HLA in healthy donors listed by TCRdb under 2017. Describing the broader study: An earlier analysis of fewer than 750 of the donors reported under 300 Gb of sequence data and 95 million to 130 million unique TCR beta sequences obtained from roughly 170 million T cells. Along with the roughly 670-subject first cohort, a separate validation cohort of around 110 different subjects was used. HLA typing covered class I and class II loci at four-digit resolution. The number of typed donors differed by locus: roughly 620-630 for A, B, C, DRB1 and DQB1; 500 to 550 for DQA1; 606 for DPA1; and roughly 450 for DPB1. Using immunosequencing, the study profiled T cell repertoires from about 620 subjects and related those repertoires to cytomegalovirus serostatus. An earlier analysis of some 500 of the donors applied high-throughput TCR beta sequencing to assess whether each TCR beta V gene segment acted as functional or pseudogenic. Donor age, sex, ethnicity and CMV serostatus were compiled alongside the repertoire data. A later analysis re-analyzed previously published TCR beta repertoires from roughly 690 donors and added high-resolution HLA genotyping to study TCR occurrence patterns. Every repertoire in the discovery cohort had been generated on one and the same sequencing platform. A later genetic analysis took genome-wide SNP genotypes for about three fifths of the roughly 670 donors and used that subset as a discovery cohort. The study aimed to test whether cataloging public T cell receptors could reveal signatures of past pathogen exposure. The genetic ancestry cluster associated with self-reported Caucasian donors included over 80% of the roughly 390 genotyped donors. Roughly five DR-DQ haplotypes were treated as single units for association and clustering because of strong linkage in the cohort. Among 350 to 400 genotyped donors of the cohort, an average of roughly 240,000 unique TCR beta nucleotide sequences were sequenced per donor, roughly 20% of them non-productive. High-throughput TCR immunosequencing, statistical association of individual TCRs with disease status, and machine learning were combined to predict cytomegalovirus infection status. An early release that covered about 600 HLA-typed donors contained 300 to 350 gigabases of sequencing data and tens of millions of unique TCR sequences. The later analysis used no new phenotypic data to find candidate immune exposures, relying instead on TCR beta sequences and their occurrence across donors.

Overall study outcomes, separate from this receptor: For the cohort, immune exposure information was limited to CMV serostatus. In a later analysis, HLA-associated TCR beta chains were found to be more clonally expanded and to have lower generation probabilities than equally common non-associated chains. According to a later analysis, TCR association rates differed among HLA loci, with DRB1 alleles showing the most associated TCRs and HLA-C alleles showing the fewest. Several of the top co-occurrence clusters appeared to be linked to parvovirus B19, influenza, CMV and Epstein-Barr virus, according to a later analysis. Because counts were too low, roughly 16 rarely observed V segments, including chromosome 9 orphons, were excluded from the earlier analysis of around 640 of the donors. Most TCR sequences were seen in very few donors, while some public TCRs were found in many individuals. A total of fewer than 200 TCR beta chains were listed by the study as associated with cytomegalovirus. In a later analysis, most CMV-associated TCR beta chains were found to appear HLA-restricted, with HLA associations seemingly driven largely by CMV exposure. The cohort was sequenced for TCR beta chains only, and without alpha or paired-chain data the features that could be detected were limited. Linkage disequilibrium might explain the correlated functional status among segregating V segments, but an unknown experimental factor could not be ruled out. Some IMGT-functional V segments, including TRBV6-2 and TRBV6-3, could not be told apart with the 87-base-pair reads, so those segments were excluded. The presence/absence analyses assumed that sequencing depth was roughly uniform across donors, and that assumption may not be true. Strong co-occurrence of HLA alleles, especially DR and DQ, made assigning TCR associations to individual alleles difficult. Because some donors lacked HLA typing at each locus, the association tests relied only on the typed subset. In a later analysis, over 15,000 TCR beta sequences were associated with specific HLA alleles at a false discovery rate of 0.05. In vitro tests confirmed that a few of the cytomegalovirus-associated TCR beta chains recognize cytomegalovirus antigens. The authors suggested that the approach could potentially be generalized to other disease states and immunological phenotypes. A cluster of highly shared sequence variants was judged likely to be a technical artifact of the sequencing pipeline. V-gene and J-gene trimming of TCR beta chains was associated with a missense DCLRE1C variant in a later genetic analysis, and the association was replicated in an independent cohort. In a later genetic analysis, fewer N-insertions in productive TCRs were reported among donors in an Asian-associated ancestry cluster than the roughly 710-donor mean. A further reported finding was that TCR beta sequences accurately predicted the HLA-A and HLA-B alleles for most subjects in the first cohort. Broadly in line with IMGT annotations, most TCR beta V segments showed up in productive rearrangements about 90% or about 30% of the time in an earlier analysis of approximately 600 of the donors. The classifier was reported to diagnose cytomegalovirus status with high specificity and sensitivity in both the original cohort and the validation cohort.

The CDR3 sequence holds 14 residues, the cysteine and phenylalanine included. Just the 42-base CDR3 DNA is kept, in frame starting at base 1. The V end gives up 4 bases and the J end 4 bases, leaving 3 bases in the junction not matched to a gene. The germline V gene sets CDR1 to SGHVS and CDR2 to FQNEAQ. Concerning this clone itself: Its antigen remains undetermined. Nothing much larger sits one base from this clone, and base qualities are not available.

The method behind the library was the immunoSEQ multiplex PCR assay. A mixture of 60 forward primers for TCR Vbeta segments and 13 reverse primers for TCR Jbeta segments was used in the multiplex PCR. Amplification of the CDR3 region of rearranged TCR beta genes was performed with a multiplex PCR assay on genomic DNA. The Illumina HiSeq System was used to sequence the amplified TCR beta libraries as 87-base-pair reads. The published analysis was carried out like this. Across the 670 or so repertoires, a later analysis counted around 80 million unique TCR beta chains, some 11 million of which were shared by at least two donors. A nearest-neighbor algorithm error-corrected the raw reads and collapsed the reads into unique sequences, merging closely related sequences to remove PCR and sequencing errors. Alignment of CDR3 sequences to IMGT reference sequences was used to assign V, D and J gene segments. For a sequence to be retained, a match of at least six nucleotides to both a V gene segment and a J gene segment was required. Rearrangements were classified as productive when the CDR3 lacked stop codons and remained in frame with V and J, and all other rearrangements were classified as non-productive. CDR3 was defined according to IMGT convention as the region running from the second conserved V-encoded cysteine to the conserved J-encoded phenylalanine. The earlier analysis of 500 to 650 of the donors excluded any sequence lacking an unambiguous match to a single V gene segment. An earlier analysis of 500 to 700 of the donors classified V segments as functional when productive rearrangements were above 56.7% and as segregating when the standard deviation between donors was above 5%. A statistical classification framework was built to diagnose cytomegalovirus status from the catalog of TCR beta chain sequences. V and J gene assignment, in a later analysis, came from comparing TCR nucleotide sequences with IMGT/GENE-DB human TR gene sequences. In a later analysis, CDR3 sequences and most-parsimonious VDJ recombination scenarios were assigned using the TCRdist pipeline. In a later analysis, each TCR beta chain was defined by its CDR3 amino acid sequence together with its V-gene family, and reads lacking a unique V-gene family were excluded. To address suspected cross-contamination and a sequencing artifact, a later analysis removed several hundred highly shared, low-generation-probability nucleotide sequences. In a later analysis, a clonal expansion index for each public chain was calculated from normalized within-repertoire ranks of inferred template counts. In a later analysis, generation probabilities were computed using a VDJ recombination model fitted to out-of-frame rearrangements, and the results were checked against IGoR. In a later analysis, hypergeometric tests were used to score TCR-TCR, TCR-HLA and TCR-CMV co-occurrence, with a repertoire-size bias correction applied to TCR pairs. False discovery rates were estimated in a later analysis by permuting HLA or CMV assignments 20 times. A later analysis grouped co-occurring TCRs with DBSCAN, adding TCRdist sequence similarity when clustering within HLA-allele-positive subsets. Repertoires with fewer than 30,000 or more than 120,000 public chains, plus five repertoires with anomalous nucleotide sharing, were excluded from co-occurrence clustering. Sourced from immuneACCESS, this table was stored by TCRdb with only in-frame sequences that have V and J called. A share of the clones is absent; for the studies checked, an unresolved V gene accounts for under half, and the remainder has no known explanation. That table furnishes V, J and clone size, whereas the DNA furnished D and trimming. The sample data list more than 200,000 clones, and about 80% of these were observed just once. The top ten clonotypes cover 1.3% to 1.5% of the sample.

In total, approximately 700 healthy bone marrow donors made up the cohort. At the time of sampling, all cohort members were nominally healthy, though unrecorded immune exposures were likely present. The donor was CMV seronegative and belonged to the group of 352 seronegative cohort members. A peripheral blood sample was collected from each donor, and TCR beta sequencing was performed on peripheral blood mononuclear cells. Genomic DNA extraction from the blood cell samples was performed with the Qiagen DNeasy Blood Extraction Kit. The TCR sequence derives from a girl aged 10-17 years in good health and CMV-seronegative. The sample taken for sequencing was PBMCs. In this chain, TRBV7-8 is recombined with TRBJ1-5; 8 of the junction bases match TRBD1. The nucleotide sequence reads TGTGCCAGCAGCTCCCGACAGGGGAATCAGCCCCAGCATTTT. Its translation reads: CASSSRQGNQPQHF.